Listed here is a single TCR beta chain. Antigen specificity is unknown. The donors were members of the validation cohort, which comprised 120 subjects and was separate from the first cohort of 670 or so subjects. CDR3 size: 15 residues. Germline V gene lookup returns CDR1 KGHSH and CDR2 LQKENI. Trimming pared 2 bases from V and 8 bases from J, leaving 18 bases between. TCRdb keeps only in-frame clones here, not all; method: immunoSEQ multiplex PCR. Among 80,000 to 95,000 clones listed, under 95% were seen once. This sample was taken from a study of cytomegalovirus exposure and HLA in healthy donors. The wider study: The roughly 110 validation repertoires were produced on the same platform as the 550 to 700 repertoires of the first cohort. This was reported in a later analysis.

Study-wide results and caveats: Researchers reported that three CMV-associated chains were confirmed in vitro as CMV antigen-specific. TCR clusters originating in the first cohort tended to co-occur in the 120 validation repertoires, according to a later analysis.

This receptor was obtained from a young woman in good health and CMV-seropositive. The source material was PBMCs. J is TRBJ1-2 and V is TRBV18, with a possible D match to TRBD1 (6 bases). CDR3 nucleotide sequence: TGTGCCAGCTCACCATCCATACAGGGTTTAGGAGGCTACACCTTC. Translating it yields CASSPSIQGLGGYTF.